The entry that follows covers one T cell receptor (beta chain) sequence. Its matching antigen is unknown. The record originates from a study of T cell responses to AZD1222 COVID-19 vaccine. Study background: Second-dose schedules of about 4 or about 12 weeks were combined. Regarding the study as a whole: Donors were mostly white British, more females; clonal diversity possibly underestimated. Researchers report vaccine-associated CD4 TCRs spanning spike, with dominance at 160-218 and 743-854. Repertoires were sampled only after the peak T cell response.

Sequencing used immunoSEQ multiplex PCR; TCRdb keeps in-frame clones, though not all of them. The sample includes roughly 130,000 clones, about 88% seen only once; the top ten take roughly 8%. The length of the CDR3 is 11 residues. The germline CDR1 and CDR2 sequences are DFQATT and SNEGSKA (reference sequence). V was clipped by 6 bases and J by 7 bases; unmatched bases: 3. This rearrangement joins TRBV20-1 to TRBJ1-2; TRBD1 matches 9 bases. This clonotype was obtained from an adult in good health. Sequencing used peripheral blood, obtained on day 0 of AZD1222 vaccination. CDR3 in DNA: TGCAGTGCAAAGACAGGGGGTGGCTACACCTTC. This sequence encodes CSAKTGGGYTF.